This TCR beta chain was profiled in a study of PD-1 blockade in mismatch repair-deficient tumors. Germline V gene data show CDR1 as LNHDA and CDR2 as SQIVND (reference sequence). V was clipped by 7 bases and J by 5 bases; unmatched bases: 2. The CDR3 loop spans 13 amino acids. Using immunoSEQ multiplex PCR, the repertoire was profiled, and TCRdb retains in-frame clones only, with some absent. The sample holds about 100,000 clones, over 65% seen once. Study conclusions and caveats: After pembrolizumab, tumor-resident clones rose rapidly, then generally contracted before radiologic responses.

To note about this clone: What it binds is unknown.

The starting material was peripheral blood, obtained around 8 months after starting pembrolizumab. The gene calls are TRBV19 and TRBJ2-2, with 9 bases lining up with TRBD1. The sequence derives from an adult with mismatch repair-deficient cancer. CDR3 DNA: TGTGCCAGTATACAGGGGGCAACCGGGGAGCTGTTTTTT. Translated, it gives CASIQGATGELFF.